The 15 T cell receptor beta chains reported below all come from one sample, sequenced in a study of post-analysis software for immune sequencing data. TCR beta cDNA libraries included unique molecular identifiers. TCRdb re-derived calls from the PCR reads in MiXCR, one entry per CDR3 protein. The sample shows about 500,000 distinct CDR3 sequences, 45% of them seen only once. Regarding the study as a whole: Controls showed lower frequencies than patients for 5 or 6 TRBV segments, and TRBV5-6, TRBV5-1 and TRBV20-1 were among these.

The antigens of these receptors remain unknown. Source material: blood. All receptors come from a girl aged 10 to 17 with multiple sclerosis.

The CDR3 DNA is TGCAGTGCTAGCGCCGGACTAGCGGGAAGCGATACGCAGTATTTT. This translates into CSASAGLAGSDTQYF. J is TRBJ2-3 and V is TRBV20-1; TRBD2 agrees at 12 bases. The germline V gene encodes CDR1 DFQATT and CDR2 SNEGSKA (reference sequence). The CDR3 has 15 amino acids. J was trimmed by 6 bases and V by 3 bases; bases with no gene match: 7.

The chain is built from TRBV5-5 and TRBJ2-6; no firm D call. The V gene's germline CDR1 is SGHKS and CDR2 YYEKEE (reference sequence). CDR3 length equals 13 residues. V was clipped by 1 base and J by 3 bases, with 2 bases between them. CDR3 nucleotide sequence: TGTGCCAGCAGCTTGATTGGGGCCAACGTCCTGACTTTC. Its translation is CASSLIGANVLTF.

Only a few counts were recorded for this clonotype. The V and J genes are TRBV20-1 and TRBJ2-1; perhaps TRBD2 as D (6 bases). This CDR3 has 14 residues. Germline values: CDR1 DFQATT, CDR2 SNEGSKA (reference sequence). With 3 bases removed from V and 5 bases from J, the gap between germline ends came to 14 bases. CDR3 sequence (DNA): TGCAGTGCTAGTGGGCGCGGACTACACAATGAGCAGTTCTTC. It yields the protein CSASGRGLHNEQFF.

J is TRBJ1-1 and V is TRBV4-1, with 8 bases aligning to TRBD1. The J segment lost 1 base and the V segment lost 3 bases, leaving 1 base of the junction unmatched. The CDR3 is 14 amino acids. CDR1 and CDR2 (germline): MGHRA, YSYEKL. CDR3 amino acids: CASSHTGGNTEAFF. In DNA form, the CDR3 reads TGCGCCAGCAGCCACACAGGGGGGAACACTGAAGCTTTCTTT.

The gene calls are TRBV6-6 and TRBJ1-1, with D perhaps matching TRBD1 (5 bases). CDR1 MNHNY and CDR2 SVGAGI come from the germline V gene (reference sequence). CDR3 size: 15 residues. V was cut by 0 bases and J by 2 bases, with 10 bases left in between. In nucleotides, the CDR3 is TGTGCCAGCAGTTACTCAAAGACAGATAACACTGAAGCTTTCTTT. It codes for CASSYSKTDNTEAFF.

The chain is built from TRBV4-1 and TRBJ1-6, with D possibly matching TRBD1 (6 bases). Trimming cost V 0 bases and J 9 bases, with 18 bases left between them. Germline V gene sequence: CDR1 MGHRA, CDR2 YSYEKL. The CDR3 sequence is 17 residues long. CDR3 region: CASSQEGIWTARSPLHF. The CDR3, as DNA: TGCGCCAGCAGCCAAGAGGGTATTTGGACAGCGCGTTCACCCCTCCACTTT.

The rearrangement uses TRBV20-1 and TRBJ2-1; weak D call: TRBD2 (6 bases). The V and J ends lost 7 bases and 10 bases respectively, with 14 bases between them. CDR3 length: 11 residues. CDR1 and CDR2 from the germline V gene are DFQATT and SNEGSKA (reference sequence). In DNA, the CDR3 is TGCAGTGACGGGGGACGCCGGGAGCAGTTCTTC. It encodes CSDGGRREQFF.

This clonotype was observed once. The V and J genes are TRBV7-9 and TRBJ2-7; D is ambiguous. The V gene lost 5 bases and the J gene lost 1 base, with 12 bases spanning the gap. The CDR3 extends over 14 amino acids. Germline lookup yields CDR1 SEHNR and CDR2 FQNEAQ (reference sequence). CDR3 in DNA: TGTGCCAGCAGCCCTAAATATGATTCCTACGAGCAGTACTTC. Protein: CASSPKYDSYEQYF.

The chain employs TRBV5-1 and TRBJ2-4; 12 nucleotides align to TRBD2. The tail of the sequence fits TRBJ2-7 better, so the J call may be wrong. CDR3 length: 17 amino acids. Looked up from germline, CDR1 is SGHRS and CDR2 is YFSETQ. CDR3 residues: CASSPGNGLAGTYEQYF. The CDR3 DNA is TGCGCCAGCAGCCCCGGCAACGGACTAGCGGGGACCTACGAGCAGTACTTC.

The table lists this clonotype with a few counts. The rearrangement uses TRBV6-5 and TRBJ2-5; D unresolved. V shed 6 bases and J shed 5 bases, with 7 bases lying between them. The CDR3 runs to 11 residues. Per the germline V gene, CDR1 is MNHEY and CDR2 is SVGAGI. Here the CDR3 reads CASRRYETQYF. In nucleotides, the CDR3 is TGTGCCAGCAGGAGATACGAGACCCAGTACTTC.

The V call is TRBV28, the J call TRBJ2-7; weak D call: TRBD2 (5 bases). The CDR3 is 14 amino acids. Trimming stripped 3 bases from V and 7 bases from J, with 16 bases between. Per the germline V gene, CDR1 is MDHEN and CDR2 is SYDVKM. The CDR3 sequence: CASSLTREVGEQYF. CDR3 coding DNA: TGTGCCAGCAGTTTGACTCGGGAAGTGGGGGAGCAGTACTTC.

The genes are TRBV6-1 and TRBJ1-1; D is unresolved. The CDR3 is made up of 15 amino acids. Germline assignment: CDR1 MNHNS and CDR2 SASEGT. V was shortened by 4 bases and J by 0 bases, with 12 bases between the two germline ends. The CDR3 DNA reads TGTGCCAGCAGTGGAGACTTCTCAATGAACACTGAAGCTTTCTTT. The encoded protein is CASSGDFSMNTEAFF.

With respect to this clonotype: The junction departs from the called germline gene at one end, perhaps through a read error. This rearrangement joins TRBV4-1 to TRBJ2-3, with 9 bases identical to TRBD2. The CDR3 loop spans 17 amino acids. Per germline, CDR1 MGHRA and CDR2 YSYEKL. The DNA of the CDR3 is TGCGTCAGCAGCCAAGAGCCTCCGGGACTAGCTTACGATACGCAGTATTTT. This codes for CVSSQEPPGLAYDTQYF.

The rearrangement joins TRBV27 to TRBJ1-1; D is unresolved. Germline CDR1 and CDR2: MNHEY and SMNVEV (reference sequence). V lost 5 bases and J 0 bases, leaving 13 bases between the germline ends. The CDR3 contains 15 residues. The CDR3 DNA reads as TGTGCCAGCAGTGCGATAGGGTACATGAACACTGAAGCTTTCTTT. This codes for CASSAIGYMNTEAFF.

The V gene is TRBV29-1, the J gene TRBJ2-7, with D perhaps TRBD1 (5 bases). Trimming cost V 0 bases and J 12 bases, with 18 bases left between them. The length of the CDR3 is 13 residues. The germline V gene has CDR1 SQVTM and CDR2 ANQGSEA. The CDR3 reads CSVEDRAWGRLYF. Written as DNA, the CDR3 is TGCAGCGTTGAAGATCGCGCCTGGGGCAGATTGTACTTC.